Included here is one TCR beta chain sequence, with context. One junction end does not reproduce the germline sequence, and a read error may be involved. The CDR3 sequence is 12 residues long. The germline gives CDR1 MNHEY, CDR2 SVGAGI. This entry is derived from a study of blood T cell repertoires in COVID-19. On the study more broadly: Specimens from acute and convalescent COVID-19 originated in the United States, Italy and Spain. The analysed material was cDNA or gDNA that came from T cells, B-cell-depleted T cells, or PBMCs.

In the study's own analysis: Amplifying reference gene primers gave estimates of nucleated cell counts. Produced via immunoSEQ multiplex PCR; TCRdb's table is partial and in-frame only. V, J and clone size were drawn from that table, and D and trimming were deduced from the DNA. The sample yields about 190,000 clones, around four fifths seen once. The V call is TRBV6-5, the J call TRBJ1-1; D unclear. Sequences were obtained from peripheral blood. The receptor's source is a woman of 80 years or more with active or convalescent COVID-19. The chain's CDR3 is CASSDGFGESHF. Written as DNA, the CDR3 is TGTGCCAGCAGCGACGGGTTCGGGGAATCCCACTTT.